The 15 T cell receptor beta chains reported below all come from one sample, sequenced in a study of blood T cell repertoires in COVID-19. Clones were read by immunoSEQ multiplex PCR, and TCRdb kept only the in-frame ones, dropping some. The sample carries 85,000 to 90,000 clones, around 88% recorded once. Sequencing was carried out using peripheral blood. The receptors originated from a human donor in a cohort sampled during active COVID-19.

The rearrangement uses TRBV4-3 and TRBJ2-3, with 11 bases lining up with TRBD2. The V and J ends lost 2 bases and 4 bases, in that order; junction bases with no gene match: 8. The CDR3 sequence is 17 residues long. Germline V gene sequence: CDR1 LGHNA, CDR2 YSLEER. The CDR3 region has the DNA TGCGCCAGCAGCCAATCCCTAGCGGGAGGCGCGGCAGATACGCAGTATTTT. Encoded protein: CASSQSLAGGAADTQYF.

The chain uses TRBV5-1 and TRBJ2-1, with 7 bases fitting TRBD2. CDR3 size: 16 residues. The V gene end was trimmed by 4 bases and the J gene end by 0 bases; junction bases not matched to a gene: 7. Germline CDR1 reads SGHRS; CDR2 reads YFSETQ. This CDR3 reads CASSGLAGVSYNEQFF. The CDR3 DNA sequence: TGCGCCAGCAGCGGATTAGCGGGCGTCTCCTACAATGAGCAGTTCTTC.

The CDR3: CASSPSRYGTEGPEQYF. For the CDR3, the DNA is TGTGCCAGCAGTCCTTCCCGATACGGCACGGAGGGGCCCGAGCAGTACTTC. The chain carries TRBV28 and TRBJ2-7, with D perhaps matching TRBD2 (6 bases). CDR1 is MDHEN, CDR2 SYDVKM, per germline. CDR3 length equals 17 residues. Trimming removed 5 bases at V and 6 bases at J, with 26 bases between.

The rearrangement links TRBV5-5 to TRBJ2-7; D ambiguous. The V gene's germline CDR1 is SGHKS and CDR2 YYEKEE (reference sequence). The CDR3 is made up of 16 amino acids. The V end lost 4 bases, the J end lost 6 bases, and 23 bases lay between the germline ends. CDR3 in amino acids: CASSPDPGRSAFEQYF. In DNA form, the CDR3 reads TGTGCCAGCAGCCCCGATCCCGGCAGGTCCGCCTTCGAGCAGTACTTC. The full variable domain, in which reference TRBV5-5 and TRBJ2-7 provide the parts outside the CDR3, is DAGVTQSPTHLIKTRGQQVTLRCSPISGHKSVSWYQQVLGQGPQFIFQYYEKEERGRGNFPDRFSARQFPNYSSELNVNALLLGDSALYLCASSPDPGRSAFEQYFGPGTRLTVT.

V and J are TRBV5-4 and TRBJ2-1; 11 positions match TRBD2. CDR1 is SGHNT, CDR2 YYREEE, per germline (reference sequence). The CDR3 has 15 amino acids. Germline trimming cut 5 bases from V and 5 bases from J; bases unmatched to any gene: 6. As DNA, the CDR3 is TGTGCCAGCAGGGAGGGACTAGCGGCCAACAATGAGCAGTTCTTC. It is translated as CASREGLAANNEQFF.

V is TRBV11-2 and J is TRBJ2-1, with D tentatively TRBD2 (5 bases). The CDR3 extends over 14 amino acids. Trimming shortened V by 2 bases and J by 3 bases, and 8 bases separated the two germline ends. Germline CDR1 and CDR2: SGHAT and FQNNGV. CDR3 nucleotides: TGTGCCAGCAGCTTAACGGGGTACTACAATGAGCAGTTCTTC. It encodes CASSLTGYYNEQFF. The full variable domain, rest sourced from reference TRBV11-2 and TRBJ2-1, is EAGVAQSPRYKIIEKRQSVAFWCNPISGHATLYWYQQILGQGPKLLIQFQNNGVVDDSQLPKDRFSAERLKGVDSTLKIQPAKLEDSAVYLCASSLTGYYNEQFFGPGTRLTVL.

V usage is TRBV18 and J usage is TRBJ2-7; D may be TRBD2 (5 bases). The CDR3 is 12 residues long. V lost 6 bases, J lost 3 bases, and 9 bases lay in between. The germline V gene has CDR1 KGHSH and CDR2 LQKENI. CDR3 DNA sequence: TGTGCCAGCTCGACTACGGGCTACGAGCAGTACTTC. Translation: CASSTTGYEQYF.

In this sample, this clone turned up a few times. The chain carries TRBV7-9 and TRBJ1-2; the match to TRBD1 covers 7 bases. This CDR3 contains 12 residues. V gave up 6 bases and J gave up 9 bases; unmatched junction bases: 7. Germline CDR1 is SEHNR and CDR2 is FQNEAQ (reference sequence). The chain's CDR3 is CASRRDSLSYTF. The CDR3 DNA follows: TGTGCCAGCAGGCGGGACAGCCTTAGCTACACCTTC.

The genes are TRBV5-1 and TRBJ1-3, with TRBD1 identical over 8 bases. The germline V gene has CDR1 SGHRS and CDR2 YFSETQ. Trimming at V came to 3 bases and at J to 4 bases, leaving 9 bases not matched to a gene. The length of the CDR3 is 16 residues. The CDR3 protein is CASSSGQGSGGNTIYF. CDR3 DNA sequence: TGCGCCAGCAGCTCCGGACAGGGATCGGGAGGAAACACCATATATTTT.

This clone was recorded only once. The chain joins TRBV19 to TRBJ1-1, with D unclear. This CDR3 region has 14 residues. Trimming shortened V by 6 bases and J by 8 bases, and 19 bases separated the two germline ends. CDR1 is LNHDA and CDR2 is SQIVND in the germline V gene (reference sequence). The DNA for the CDR3 is TGTGCCAGTAGCCGACCGGACGGGGAAAGAGAAGCTTTCTTT. Amino acid sequence: CASSRPDGEREAFF.

The count of this clone is one. The V call is TRBV7-2, the J call TRBJ2-2; D gene unclear. Germline assignment: CDR1 SGHTA and CDR2 FQGNSA. The V and J ends lost 6 bases and 6 bases respectively, with 14 bases between them. The CDR3 covers 14 residues. Here the CDR3 reads CASRQSVSAGELFF. The CDR3, as DNA: TGTGCCAGCAGACAATCCGTATCCGCCGGGGAGCTGTTTTTT. Complete variable domain (other parts from reference TRBV7-2 and TRBJ2-2): GAGVSQSPSNKVTEKGKDVELRCDPISGHTALYWYRQSLGQGLEFLIYFQGNSAPDKSGLPSDRFSAERTGGSVSTLTIQRTQQEDSAVYLCASRQSVSAGELFFGEGSRLTVL.

The V call is TRBV9, the J call TRBJ1-1; D not resolved. The ends were cut back, 0 bases at V and 4 bases at J, with 7 bases in the middle. The CDR3 loop spans 13 amino acids. The germline V gene has CDR1 SGDLS and CDR2 YYNGEE. CDR3 bases: TGTGCCAGCAGCGTAGGGCCGGGCACTGAAGCTTTCTTT. Translating gives CASSVGPGTEAFF.

The chain couples TRBV9 to TRBJ2-3, with 7 bases lining up with TRBD1. J lost 0 bases, V lost 3 bases, and 7 bases had no gene match. This CDR3 region has 16 residues. CDR1 is SGDLS and CDR2 is YYNGEE in the germline V gene. CDR3 sequence: CASSAWTGISTDTQYF. In DNA, the CDR3 is TGTGCCAGCAGCGCATGGACAGGAATTAGCACAGATACGCAGTATTTT.

CDR3 DNA: TGTGCCAGCAGCTTAAACTCAGGGGGATATGGCTACACCTTC. Translation: CASSLNSGGYGYTF. This chain links TRBV11-1 with TRBJ1-2, with 7 bases identical to TRBD1. Germline trimming cut 2 bases from V and 5 bases from J; bases unmatched to any gene: 5. Germline V gene data show CDR1 as SGHAT and CDR2 as FQDESV (reference sequence). The CDR3 runs 14 residues.

The gene calls are TRBV29-1 and TRBJ2-3; 11 positions match TRBD1. CDR1 and CDR2 from the germline V gene are SQVTM and ANQGSEA. CDR3 length: 13 amino acids. V lost 6 bases to trimming and J lost 5 bases; unmatched junction nucleotides: 4. The CDR3 nucleotides are TGCAGCGTGGGACAGGGGGTAGGAGATACGCAGTATTTT. Amino acids: CSVGQGVGDTQYF.